This T cell receptor (beta chain) came from a study of blood T cells in healthy people across ages. Regarding the study as a whole: The diversity estimates, figures obtained from one million T cells, were considered underestimates. Among T cells, TCR beta diversity per million cells dropped roughly linearly as age rose.

With a J-beta primer mix and a sample-barcoded 5' primer, a second PCR ran about 7 to 11 cycles. TCRdb called the 5' RACE reads again in MiXCR, with one record for every CDR3 protein. The sample records some 780,000 distinct CDR3 sequences, more than 50% being singletons. A minimum of 7 million PBMCs was isolated per sample. In the case of this clonotype: Antigen unknown.

Germline V gene lookup returns CDR1 MGHRA and CDR2 YSYEKL. V shed 0 bases and J shed 0 bases, with 14 bases lying between them. The CDR3 totals 18 residues. What was sequenced was blood. This clonotype originated in a man between 40 and 49 years old in good health. This rearrangement joins TRBV4-1 to TRBJ1-4; unclear D gene. CDR3 in DNA: TGCGCCAGCAGCCAAGATCCGGCGGGATCTGCAACTAATGAAAAACTGTTTTTT. As protein: CASSQDPAGSATNEKLFF.